This T cell receptor (beta chain) was sequenced for a study of cytomegalovirus exposure and HLA in healthy donors. 60 Vbeta and 13 Jbeta primers were used in PCR. Generated by immunoSEQ multiplex PCR, the TCRdb table keeps only in-frame clones and is missing some. Of 90,000 to 110,000 clones listed, roughly 13% are singletons. This clone was counted between two and nine times. Its antigen is still unknown. Study observations and caveats: For TCR beta chains, V- and J-gene trimming was later linked to a missense DCLRE1C variant.

Per the germline V gene, CDR1 is SQVTM and CDR2 is ANQGSEA. The ends lost 2 bases at V and 4 bases at J; junction bases unmatched: 8. The CDR3 is 15 residues long. The chain employs TRBV29-1 and TRBJ1-2, with 9 nucleotides matching TRBD1. Source material: PBMCs. This receptor was taken from a man aged 35 to 55 in good health and CMV-seropositive. CDR3 nucleotides: TGCAGCGTTGAATTGGCCGGGACAGGGACCTATGGCTACACCTTC. Its translation is CSVELAGTGTYGYTF.